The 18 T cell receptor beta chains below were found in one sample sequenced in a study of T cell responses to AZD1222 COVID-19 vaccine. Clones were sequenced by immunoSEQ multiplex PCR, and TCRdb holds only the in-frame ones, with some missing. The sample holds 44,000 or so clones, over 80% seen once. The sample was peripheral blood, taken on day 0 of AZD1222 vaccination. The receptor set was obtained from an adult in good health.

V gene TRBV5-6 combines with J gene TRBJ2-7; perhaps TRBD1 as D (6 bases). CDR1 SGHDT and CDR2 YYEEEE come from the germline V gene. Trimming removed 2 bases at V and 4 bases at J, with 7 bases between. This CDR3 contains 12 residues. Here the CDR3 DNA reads TGTGCCAGCAGCTTCACAGGGTACGAGCAGTACTTC. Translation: CASSFTGYEQYF. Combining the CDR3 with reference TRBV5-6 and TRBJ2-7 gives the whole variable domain DAGVTQSPTHLIKTRGQQVTLRCSPKSGHDTVSWYQQALGQGPQFIFQYYEEEERQRGNFPDRFSGHQFPNYSSELNVNALLLGDSALYLCASSFTGYEQYFGPGTRLTVT.

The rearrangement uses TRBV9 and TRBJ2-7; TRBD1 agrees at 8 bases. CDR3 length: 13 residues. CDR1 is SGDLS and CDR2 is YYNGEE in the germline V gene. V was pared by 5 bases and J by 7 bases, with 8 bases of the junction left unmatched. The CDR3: CASSRTGFGEQYF. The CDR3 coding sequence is TGTGCCAGCAGTCGGACAGGGTTCGGAGAGCAGTACTTC.

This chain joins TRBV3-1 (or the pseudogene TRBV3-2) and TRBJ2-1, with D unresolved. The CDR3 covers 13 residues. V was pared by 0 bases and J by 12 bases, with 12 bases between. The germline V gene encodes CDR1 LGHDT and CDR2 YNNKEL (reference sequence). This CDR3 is CASSQDSAQRQFF. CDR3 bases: TGTGCCAGCAGCCAAGACAGCGCCCAGCGGCAGTTCTTC.

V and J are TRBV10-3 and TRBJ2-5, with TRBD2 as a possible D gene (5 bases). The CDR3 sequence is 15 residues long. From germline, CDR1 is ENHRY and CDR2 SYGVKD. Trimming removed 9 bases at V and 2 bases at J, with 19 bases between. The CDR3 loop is CAISEGTVAQETQYF. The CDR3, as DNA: TGTGCCATATCTGAGGGCACAGTTGCACAAGAGACCCAGTACTTC.

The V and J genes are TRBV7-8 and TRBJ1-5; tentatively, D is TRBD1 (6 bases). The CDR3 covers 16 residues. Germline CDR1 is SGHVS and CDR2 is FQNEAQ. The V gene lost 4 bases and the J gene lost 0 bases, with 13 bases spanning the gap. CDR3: CASSSWGLISNQPQHF. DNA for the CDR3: TGTGCCAGCAGCTCATGGGGGCTCATTAGCAATCAGCCCCAGCATTTT.

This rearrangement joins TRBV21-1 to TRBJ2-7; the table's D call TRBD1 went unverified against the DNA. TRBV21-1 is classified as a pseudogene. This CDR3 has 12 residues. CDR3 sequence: CASSERTPEQYF. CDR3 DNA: TGTGCCAGCAGCGAACGGACACCCGAGCAGTACTTC.

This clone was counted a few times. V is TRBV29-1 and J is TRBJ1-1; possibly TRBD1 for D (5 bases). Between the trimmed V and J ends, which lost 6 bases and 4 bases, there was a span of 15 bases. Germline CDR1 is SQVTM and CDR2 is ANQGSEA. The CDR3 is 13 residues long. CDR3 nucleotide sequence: TGCAGCGTCACCACCGGGACTTTCACTGAAGCTTTCTTT. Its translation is CSVTTGTFTEAFF.

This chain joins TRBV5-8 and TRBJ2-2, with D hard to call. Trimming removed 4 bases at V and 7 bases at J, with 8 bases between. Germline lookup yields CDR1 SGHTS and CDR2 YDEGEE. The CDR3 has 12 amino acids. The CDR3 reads CASSPKLGELFF. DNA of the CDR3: TGTGCCAGCAGCCCAAAACTCGGGGAGCTGTTTTTT.

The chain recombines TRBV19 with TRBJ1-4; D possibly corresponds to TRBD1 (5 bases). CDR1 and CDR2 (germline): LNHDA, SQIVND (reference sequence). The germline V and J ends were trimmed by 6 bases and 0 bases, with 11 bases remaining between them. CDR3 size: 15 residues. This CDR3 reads CASRRDRATNEKLFF. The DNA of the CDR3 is TGTGCCAGTAGGAGGGACCGCGCAACTAATGAAAAACTGTTTTTT.

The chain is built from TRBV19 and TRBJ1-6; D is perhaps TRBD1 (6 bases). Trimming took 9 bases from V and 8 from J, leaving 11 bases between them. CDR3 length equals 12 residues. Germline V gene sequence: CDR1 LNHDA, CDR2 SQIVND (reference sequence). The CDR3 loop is CASRQVDSPLHF. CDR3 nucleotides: TGTGCCAGCCGACAGGTGGATTCACCCCTCCACTTT.

The CDR3 sequence is CASSSGTGMGNTIYF. As DNA, the CDR3 is TGCGCCAGCAGTTCCGGGACAGGGATGGGAAACACCATATATTTT. This sequence joins TRBV10-2 and TRBJ1-3, with TRBD1 identical over 9 bases. The junction had 6 bases not matched to a gene; V was cut back by 5 bases and J by 4 bases. This CDR3 spans 15 amino acids. CDR1 WSHSY and CDR2 SAAADI come from the germline V gene.

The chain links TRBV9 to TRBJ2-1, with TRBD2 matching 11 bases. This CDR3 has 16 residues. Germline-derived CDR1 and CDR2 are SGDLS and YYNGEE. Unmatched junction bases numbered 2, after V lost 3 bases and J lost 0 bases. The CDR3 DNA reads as TGTGCCAGCAGCGCCACTAGCGGGGGCTCCTACAATGAGCAGTTCTTC. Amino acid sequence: CASSATSGGSYNEQFF.

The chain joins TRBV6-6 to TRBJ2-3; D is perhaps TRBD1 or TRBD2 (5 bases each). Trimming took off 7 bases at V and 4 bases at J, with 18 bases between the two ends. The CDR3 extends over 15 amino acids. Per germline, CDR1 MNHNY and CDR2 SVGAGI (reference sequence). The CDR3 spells CASTPPGTLADTQYF. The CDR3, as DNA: TGTGCCAGCACTCCTCCCGGGACCCTTGCAGATACGCAGTATTTT.

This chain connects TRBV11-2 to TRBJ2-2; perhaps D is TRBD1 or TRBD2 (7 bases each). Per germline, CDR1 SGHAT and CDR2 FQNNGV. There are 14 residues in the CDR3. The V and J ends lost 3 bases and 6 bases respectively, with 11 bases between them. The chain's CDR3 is CASSLQGGPGELFF. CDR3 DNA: TGTGCCAGCAGCTTGCAGGGGGGGCCCGGGGAGCTGTTTTTT.

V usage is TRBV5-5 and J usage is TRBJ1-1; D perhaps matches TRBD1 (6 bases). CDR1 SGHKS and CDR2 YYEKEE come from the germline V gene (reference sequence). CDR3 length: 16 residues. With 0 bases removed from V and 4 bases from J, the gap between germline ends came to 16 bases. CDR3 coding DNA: TGTGCCAGCAGCTTGGCCCGGGCGGCAGGGGCCACTGAAGCTTTCTTT. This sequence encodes CASSLARAAGATEAFF. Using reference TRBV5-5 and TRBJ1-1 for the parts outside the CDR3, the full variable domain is DAGVTQSPTHLIKTRGQQVTLRCSPISGHKSVSWYQQVLGQGPQFIFQYYEKEERGRGNFPDRFSARQFPNYSSELNVNALLLGDSALYLCASSLARAAGATEAFFGQGTRLTVV.

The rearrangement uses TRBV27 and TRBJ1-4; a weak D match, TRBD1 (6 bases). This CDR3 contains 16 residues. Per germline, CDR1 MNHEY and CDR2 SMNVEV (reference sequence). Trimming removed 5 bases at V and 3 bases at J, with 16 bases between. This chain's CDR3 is CASSPTGYRSNEKLFF. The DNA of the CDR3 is TGTGCCAGCAGTCCCACAGGGTATAGGTCTAATGAAAAACTGTTTTTT.

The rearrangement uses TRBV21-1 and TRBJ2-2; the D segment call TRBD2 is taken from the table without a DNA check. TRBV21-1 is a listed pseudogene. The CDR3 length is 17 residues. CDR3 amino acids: CASSKGLAGGRLGELFF. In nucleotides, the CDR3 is TGTGCCAGCAGCAAAGGTCTAGCGGGGGGGCGGCTCGGGGAGCTGTTTTTT.

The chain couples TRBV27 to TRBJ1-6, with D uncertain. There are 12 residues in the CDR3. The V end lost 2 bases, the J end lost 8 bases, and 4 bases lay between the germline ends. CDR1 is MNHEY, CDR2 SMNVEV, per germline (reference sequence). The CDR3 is CASSLQHSPLHF. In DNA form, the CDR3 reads TGTGCCAGCAGTTTACAGCATTCACCCCTCCACTTT.